The rows below give T cell receptor beta chains drawn from one sample of a study of T cells in Graves' hyperthyroidism and ophthalmopathy. MiXCR, run by TCRdb on the multiplex PCR reads, gives a single entry per CDR3 protein. This table holds fewer than 400,000 distinct CDR3 sequences, about 15% found once. The sample consisted of blood. The receptor source for this set is a man aged 25-45 years with Graves' hyperthyroidism. Each CDR3 is given with its conserved first and last residue. The D gene is left open where the match is weak. Size values are once, few and many counts, or a class for expanded clones, and some rows have none.

D	V	size	J	DNA	CDR3
.	TRBV14	.	TRBJ2-2	TGTGCCAGCAGCCCGCGGATAGGCGCCGGGGAGCTGTTTTTT	CASSPRIGAGELFF
TRBD2	TRBV20-1	many	TRBJ2-5	TGCAGTGCTAGTGAACTAGCGGGAGAAGAGACCCAGTACTTC	CSASELAGEETQYF
TRBD1	TRBV9	.	TRBJ1-6	TGTGCCAGCAGCGTAACCGGGACAGGGGGGAATTCACCCCTCCACTTT	CASSVTGTGGNSPLHF
TRBD1	TRBV5-1	many	TRBJ2-1	TGCGCCAGCAGTGACAGGGGAGATGAGCAGTTCTTC	CASSDRGDEQFF
TRBD2	TRBV28	many	TRBJ2-7	TGTGCCAGCAGCAGCTGGACTAGCGGGATCTACGAGCAGTACTTC	CASSSWTSGIYEQYF
.	TRBV13	many	TRBJ1-1	TGTGCCAGCAGCTTAGGGCAGGGGCTCACTGAAGCTTTCTTT	CASSLGQGLTEAFF
.	TRBV7-9	many	TRBJ2-3	TGTGCCAGCAGTCTATCCGGGGATACGCAGTATTTT	CASSLSGDTQYF
TRBD1	TRBV12-3/TRBV12-4	many	TRBJ2-4	TGTGCCAAAAGGACAGGGGCAGACATTCAGTACTTC	CAKRTGADIQYF
.	TRBV7-3	many	TRBJ2-1	TGTGCCAGCAGTCCCAGTCTGGGTCTCGATTACAATGAGCAGTTCTTC	CASSPSLGLDYNEQFF
.	TRBV2	many	TRBJ1-2	TGTGCCAGCGGGGGCAAGGAAACCTCGGTTATGTGGTATGGCTACACCTTC	CASGGKETSVMWYGYTF
.	TRBV27	many	TRBJ2-7	TGTGCCAGCAGTTCTAGCCCCTCCGGAGACTACTACGAGCAGTACTTC	CASSSSPSGDYYEQYF
TRBD1	TRBV24-1	.	TRBJ2-4	TGTGCCACCAGTGCCGGGACAGCACAGGGGAACATTCAGTACTTC	CATSAGTAQGNIQYF
TRBD2	TRBV12-3/TRBV12-4	many	TRBJ2-1	TGTGCCAGCAGTTCATCCTTTAGCGGGAGAGACATCAATGAGCAGTTCTTC	CASSSSFSGRDINEQFF
TRBD1	TRBV30	many	TRBJ1-2	TGTGCCTGCCAAACAGGGGTTAGCTACACCTTC	CACQTGVSYTF
TRBD2	TRBV24-1	many	TRBJ2-1	TGTGCCACCAGTAGGACTAGCGGAACAGTGTACAATGAGCAGTTCTTC	CATSRTSGTVYNEQFF
.	TRBV20-1	many	TRBJ1-5	TGCAGTGCTTTCAGGGCGGGGAGCAATCAGCCCCAGCATTTT	CSAFRAGSNQPQHF
.	TRBV29-1	few	TRBJ1-2	TGCAGCGTTGGGCTAGGCATTCATGGCTACACCTTC	CSVGLGIHGYTF
.	TRBV30	many	TRBJ1-5	TGTGCCTGGAGTGCAGATAGCAATCAGCCCCAGCATTTT	CAWSADSNQPQHF
TRBD2	TRBV11-2	once	TRBJ2-2	TGTGCCAGCAGCTCGACTAGCGGGAGGATCTCCGGGGAGCTGTTTTTT	CASSSTSGRISGELFF
TRBD1	TRBV7-2	many	TRBJ1-4	TGTGCCAGCAGCTTAACGGCAGGGGGAGTGGGAAAACTGTTTTTT	CASSLTAGGVGKLFF
TRBD1	TRBV5-1	few	TRBJ1-1	TGCGCCAGCAGCTTGGAGACAGGGACCGAAGCTTTCTTT	CASSLETGTEAFF
TRBD1	TRBV30	few	TRBJ1-1	TGTGCCTGGAGTGACAGGGGAATGAACACTGAAGCTTTCTTT	CAWSDRGMNTEAFF
TRBD2	TRBV15	few	TRBJ2-1	TGTGCCACCAGCAGAGATCTTATTAGCGGGGGATCGTTCTTC	CATSRDLISGGSFF
TRBD1	TRBV7-8	many	TRBJ2-5	TGTGCCAGCAGCTTAGTGGCGACAGGGCAAGAGACCCAGTACTTC	CASSLVATGQETQYF
.	TRBV6-1	many	TRBJ1-5	TGTGCCAGCAGTAGGGTTGGGCAGCCCCAGCATTTT	CASSRVGQPQHF
TRBD1	TRBV9	.	TRBJ2-1	TGTGCCAGCAGCGCAGTAGGTCAGGGGACAGATGAGCAGTTCTTC	CASSAVGQGTDEQFF
.	TRBV12-3/TRBV12-4	many	TRBJ1-4	TGTGCCAGCAGTTTATCTGGGGAAGGAGATGAAAAACTGTTTTTT	CASSLSGEGDEKLFF
.	TRBV4-1	.	TRBJ1-1	TGCGCCAGCAGCCAAGACGCGGAGAGGACTGAAGCTTTCTTT	CASSQDAERTEAFF
.	TRBV4-2	.	TRBJ1-3	TGTGCCAGCAGCCAAGAATCCGGGAGAAACACCATATATTTT	CASSQESGRNTIYF